This section outlines one T cell receptor beta chain sequence together with its context. This sample was taken from a study of T cell changes during pregnancy in multiple sclerosis. The CDR3 length is 15 residues. Trimming took 4 bases from V and 3 from J; bases not matched to a gene: 8. CDR1 SGHNT and CDR2 YYREEE come from the germline V gene (reference sequence). This table comes from immunoSEQ multiplex PCR, and its TCRdb copy is limited to in-frame clones, with some not included. The sample includes tens of thousands of clones, roughly 80% of them seen just once. This chain connects TRBV5-4 to TRBJ2-7; TRBD1 matches at 9 bases. The sample was CD4+ T cells from peripheral blood mononuclear cells, taken before pregnancy. This clonotype was sampled from a female donor with multiple sclerosis, enrolled in a pregnancy study. The CDR3 nucleotides are TGTGCCAGCAGCCAGGCCGGGACAGGGATCTACGAGCAGTACTTC. It encodes CASSQAGTGIYEQYF. Supplemented by reference TRBV5-4 and TRBJ2-7, the full variable domain reads ETGVTQSPTHLIKTRGQQVTLRCSSQSGHNTVSWYQQALGQGPQFIFQYYREEENGRGNFPPRFSGLQFPNYSSELNVNALELDDSALYLCASSQAGTGIYEQYFGPGTRLTVT.